The text below deals with one T cell receptor (beta chain). TCRdb's table, derived via immunoSEQ multiplex PCR, lists solely in-frame clones and lacks some. Counted here are under 400,000 clones, about nine tenths occurring once; the ten biggest clones make up 0.85% to 1.3%. CDR1 and CDR2 (germline): SEHNR, FQNEAQ (reference sequence). The trim removed 8 bases at V and 1 base at J, leaving 6 bases unmatched. CDR3 length: 16 amino acids. Cohort assignment relied on participant-reported clinical history. Within 2 weeks of study entry, exposed participants had contacted a PCR-confirmed or clinician-diagnosed COVID-19 case. These data come from a study of blood T cell repertoires in COVID-19. As for the study in general: The analysed material was cDNA or gDNA that came from T cells, B-cell-depleted T cells, or PBMCs.

What was sequenced was PBMCs or T cells enriched from blood (not recorded which). The receptor was isolated from a woman aged 25-40 years who had been exposed to COVID-19. The rearrangement uses TRBV7-9 and TRBJ2-5, with 14 bases fitting TRBD2. As DNA, the CDR3 is TGTGCCAGCTTTGGGACTAGCGGGAGTGGCCAAGAGACCCAGTACTTC. Protein product: CASFGTSGSGQETQYF. The variable domain in full, with the rest retrieved from reference TRBV7-9 and TRBJ2-5, is DTGVSQNPRHKITKRGQNVTFRCDPISEHNRLYWYRQTLGQGPEFLTYFQNEAQLEKSRLLSDRFSAERPKGSFSTLEIQRTEQGDSAMYLCASFGTSGSGQETQYFGPGTRLLVL.